The 23 T cell receptor beta chains below were found in one sample sequenced in a study of T cells expressing NK-cell markers. Using the 5' RACE reads, TCRdb records one entry per CDR3 protein without DNA. Across some 120,000 distinct CDR3 sequences, the top ten clones capture about 18% of the sample. The sequenced material came from blood T cells: a sorted CD56 or NKG2C T cell subset, CD4+ or CD8+ T cells, or bulk PBMC T cells (not recorded which). Receptors originate from a woman between 18 and 69 years old in good health.

The rearrangement links TRBV28 to TRBJ2-1; TCRdb names TRBD2, which stays unverified in the absence of DNA. Per germline, CDR1 MDHEN and CDR2 SYDVKM. The CDR3 length is 18 residues. CDR3: CASSTLPPSGGSYNEQFF.

The chain has TRBV12-3 or TRBV12-4 and TRBJ1-5; TCRdb returns TRBD1, unconfirmable since there is no DNA. The CDR3 spans 18 residues. CDR3 protein: CASTLSPDSSYSNQPQHF.

V and J are TRBV7-9 and TRBJ1-4. Germline V gene lookup returns CDR1 SEHNR and CDR2 FQNEAQ (reference sequence). The CDR3 runs to 14 residues. The CDR3 protein is CASSLAPTTEKLFF.

The chain combines TRBV19 with TRBJ2-5; TCRdb selects TRBD2, and the lack of DNA leaves this call unchecked. There are 18 residues in the CDR3. Per germline, CDR1 LNHDA and CDR2 SQIVND (reference sequence). The CDR3 reads CASSSSGGLAGNQETQYF.

This chain joins TRBV12-3 or TRBV12-4 and TRBJ2-1; the D call of TRBD2 rests on TCRdb alone, since no DNA is present to check it. This CDR3 has 16 amino acids. The CDR3 sequence is CASSLRSSGGGNEQFF.

The genes are TRBV19 and TRBJ1-5. Germline CDR1 is LNHDA and CDR2 is SQIVND (reference sequence). The CDR3 is 13 residues long. CDR3 sequence: CASSVWGNQPQHF.

This rearrangement joins TRBV20-1 to TRBJ1-6; lacking DNA, the TRBD1 call made by TCRdb goes unchecked. The CDR3 length is 15 residues. Germline lookup yields CDR1 DFQATT and CDR2 SNEGSKA (reference sequence). The CDR3 is CSAPGLGQGASPLHF.

J is TRBJ2-1 and V is TRBV9; TCRdb returns TRBD2, unconfirmable since there is no DNA. Germline loops: CDR1 SGDLS, CDR2 YYNGEE. The CDR3 is 15 residues long. The chain's CDR3 is CASSVGGVAYNEQFF.

The CDR3: CASSWQGVEQFF. The chain employs TRBV27 and TRBJ2-1; absent DNA, TCRdb's TRBD1 call cannot be checked. The CDR3 is 12 amino acids. Looked up from germline, CDR1 is MNHEY and CDR2 is SMNVEV (reference sequence).

The chain joins TRBV4-3 to TRBJ2-7; TCRdb's D call, TRBD1, is unchecked because there is no DNA. Germline V gene lookup returns CDR1 LGHNA and CDR2 YSLEER. The CDR3 length is 16 residues. The CDR3 reads CASSQEGGPLEYEQYF.

The genes are TRBV29-1 and TRBJ2-1; the TCRdb D gene call, TRBD1, has no DNA to confirm it. Germline assignment: CDR1 SQVTM and CDR2 ANQGSEA. The CDR3 is 14 amino acids. CDR3 residues: CSVEGASYYNEQFF.

The CDR3 protein is CATSDFWDYNSPLHF. The chain joins TRBV24-1 to TRBJ1-6. This CDR3 comprises 15 residues. Germline loops: CDR1 KGHDR, CDR2 SFDVKD.

This chain uses TRBV28 with TRBJ2-1; TCRdb outputs TRBD2, but without DNA this stays unchecked. The CDR3 spans 14 residues. CDR1 and CDR2 (germline): MDHEN, SYDVKM. This CDR3 reads CASSPPGLAGGQFF.

The chain links TRBV28 to TRBJ2-1. Germline V gene sequence: CDR1 MDHEN, CDR2 SYDVKM. CDR3 length: 12 residues. The CDR3 protein is CASSLGNNEQFF.

The gene calls are TRBV5-1 and TRBJ2-2. From germline, CDR1 is SGHRS and CDR2 YFSETQ. The CDR3 has 15 amino acids. The CDR3 is CASSLGLYPNKELFF.

The V call is TRBV30, the J call TRBJ2-1; TCRdb indicates TRBD2, and absent DNA this call remains unverified. CDR3 length: 14 amino acids. The germline gives CDR1 GTSNPN, CDR2 SVGIG (reference sequence). CDR3 loop: CAWTGLAGGGEQFF. Based on the CDR3 plus reference TRBV30 and TRBJ2-1, the full variable domain is SQTIHQWPATLVQPVGSPLSLECTVEGTSNPNLYWYRQAAGRGLQLLFYSVGIGQISSEVPQNLSASRPQDRQFILSSKKLLLSDSGFYLCAWTGLAGGGEQFFGPGTRLTVL.

The chain has TRBV27 and TRBJ2-7. The CDR3 length is 14 residues. CDR1 is MNHEY and CDR2 is SMNVEV in the germline V gene (reference sequence). CDR3 loop: CASNPTRTSYEQYF.

The chain combines TRBV5-1 with TRBJ2-1. Germline V gives CDR1 SGHRS, CDR2 YFSETQ. The CDR3 is 16 amino acids. The CDR3 protein is CASSLDGRSSYNEQFF. The whole variable domain, remainder taken from reference TRBV5-1 and TRBJ2-1, is KAGVTQTPRYLIKTRGQQVTLSCSPISGHRSVSWYQQTPGQGLQFLFEYFSETQRNKGNFPGRFSGRQFSNSRSEMNVSTLELGDSALYLCASSLDGRSSYNEQFFGPGTRLTVL.

The chain's CDR3 is CASSPYGVEAFF. The chain recombines TRBV14 with TRBJ1-1. The CDR3 is 12 amino acids. The germline V gene has CDR1 SGHDN and CDR2 FVKESK.

This chain links TRBV12-3 or TRBV12-4 with TRBJ2-7; TCRdb's D gene call, TRBD2, goes unchecked for lack of DNA. This CDR3 region has 13 residues. This chain's CDR3 is CASTPGLLYEQYF.

The V call is TRBV4-3, the J call TRBJ1-3; the TCRdb D gene call, TRBD1, has no DNA to confirm it. Germline V gives CDR1 LGHNA, CDR2 YSLEER. This CDR3 has 16 residues. This chain's CDR3 is CASNDGGIVSGNTIYF.

J is TRBJ2-1 and V is TRBV3-1; the TCRdb D gene call, TRBD1, has no DNA to confirm it. The CDR3 runs to 14 residues. Germline lookup yields CDR1 LGHDT and CDR2 YNNKEL (reference sequence). The CDR3 loop is CASSSAGGIDEQFF.

The chain is built from TRBV27 and TRBJ2-7; TCRdb's D gene call, TRBD1, goes unchecked for lack of DNA. The CDR3 contains 14 residues. Looked up from germline, CDR1 is MNHEY and CDR2 is SMNVEV (reference sequence). CDR3 in amino acids: CASSLGDREYEQYF.